These T cell receptor beta chains were read from a single sample in a study of graft-versus-host responses after intestinal transplantation. Sequencing used immunoSEQ multiplex PCR; TCRdb keeps in-frame clones, though not all of them. The sample includes 15,000 or so clones, roughly 74% of them seen just once. The sample consisted of ileum tissue, taken 14 days after transplant. All receptors derive from a human patient who received an intestinal transplant, so some T cells may come from the graft donor. CDR3s include the opening cysteine and the closing phenylalanine or tryptophan. Each record gives: J gene, V gene, D gene, clone size, CDR3 protein, CDR3 DNA. D genes are given only for firm matches. Size tells how often a clone was seen (once, few, many) or the class of an expanded clone, and some rows leave it out.

J gene: TRBJ2-1
V gene: TRBV2
D gene: .
clone size: .
CDR3 protein: CASSGPNGRGHSRRSYNEQFF
CDR3 DNA: TGTGCCAGCAGTGGCCCCAATGGGCGGGGCCATTCCCGCCGCTCCTACAATGAGCAGTTCTTC

J gene: TRBJ2-7
V gene: TRBV5-5
D gene: TRBD2
clone size: .
CDR3 protein: CASSSGLARPEWTYEQYF
CDR3 DNA: TGTGCCAGCAGCTCCGGACTAGCCCGACCTGAATGGACCTACGAGCAGTACTTC

J gene: TRBJ2-3
V gene: TRBV4-1
D gene: TRBD2
clone size: .
CDR3 protein: CASSQAGGGRWTDTQYF
CDR3 DNA: TGCGCCAGCAGCCAGGCGGGAGGCGGGAGATGGACAGATACGCAGTATTTT

J gene: TRBJ1-5
V gene: TRBV4-1
D gene: .
clone size: .
CDR3 protein: CASSQAGTFSGNQPQHF
CDR3 DNA: TGCGCCAGCAGCCAAGCCGGGACATTCAGCGGCAATCAGCCCCAGCATTTT

J gene: TRBJ2-1
V gene: TRBV19
D gene: .
clone size: .
CDR3 protein: CASSIRRSYNEQFF
CDR3 DNA: TGTGCCAGTAGTATAAGGCGCTCCTACAATGAGCAGTTCTTC

J gene: TRBJ2-7
V gene: TRBV5-1
D gene: TRBD1
clone size: .
CDR3 protein: CASSLGADRGRFRYEQYF
CDR3 DNA: TGCGCCAGCAGCTTGGGGGCTGACAGGGGCAGGTTCCGCTACGAGCAGTACTTC

J gene: TRBJ1-1
V gene: TRBV27
D gene: .
clone size: .
CDR3 protein: CASSLMAGLNTEAFF
CDR3 DNA: TGTGCCAGCAGTTTAATGGCGGGTCTGAACACTGAAGCTTTCTTT

J gene: TRBJ2-1
V gene: TRBV5-4
D gene: TRBD2
clone size: few
CDR3 protein: CATTRLNSGGNNEQFF
CDR3 DNA: TGTGCCACCACCCGCTTAAACTCGGGGGGTAACAATGAGCAGTTCTTC

J gene: TRBJ2-1
V gene: TRBV15
D gene: TRBD2
clone size: .
CDR3 protein: CATSSLQTSGRYGYNEQFF
CDR3 DNA: TGTGCCACCAGCAGTCTCCAGACTAGCGGGAGATATGGGTACAATGAGCAGTTCTTC

J gene: TRBJ1-1
V gene: TRBV30
D gene: .
clone size: .
CDR3 protein: CAWMRPPRANTEAFF
CDR3 DNA: TGTGCCTGGATGAGACCCCCGAGGGCGAACACTGAAGCTTTCTTT

J gene: TRBJ2-7
V gene: TRBV5-1
D gene: TRBD1
clone size: .
CDR3 protein: CASSLGDRSYEQYF
CDR3 DNA: TGCGCCAGCAGCTTGGGGGACAGATCCTACGAGCAGTACTTC

J gene: TRBJ1-2
V gene: TRBV6-5
D gene: .
clone size: .
CDR3 protein: CASSYSKGGGYTF
CDR3 DNA: TGTGCCAGCAGTTACTCGAAAGGAGGCGGCTACACCTTC

J gene: TRBJ1-1
V gene: TRBV27
D gene: .
clone size: .
CDR3 protein: CASSLLGENTEAFF
CDR3 DNA: TGTGCCAGCAGCCTACTGGGGGAGAACACTGAAGCTTTCTTT

J gene: TRBJ2-1
V gene: TRBV7-9
D gene: .
clone size: .
CDR3 protein: CASSRVGGDNEQFF
CDR3 DNA: TGTGCCAGCAGCCGAGTGGGCGGGGACAATGAGCAGTTCTTC

J gene: TRBJ2-3
V gene: TRBV6-5
D gene: TRBD2
clone size: .
CDR3 protein: CASSATSGGTDTQYF
CDR3 DNA: TGTGCCAGCAGCGCGACTAGCGGAGGCACAGATACGCAGTATTTT

J gene: TRBJ2-7
V gene: TRBV27
D gene: .
clone size: .
CDR3 protein: CASSYNRGSYEQYF
CDR3 DNA: TGTGCCAGCAGTTATAATCGGGGCTCCTACGAGCAGTACTTC

J gene: TRBJ1-1
V gene: TRBV6-6
D gene: TRBD1
clone size: .
CDR3 protein: CASNSGGLNTEAFF
CDR3 DNA: TGTGCCAGCAACTCAGGGGGCCTGAACACTGAAGCTTTCTTT

J gene: TRBJ2-7
V gene: TRBV6-5
D gene: TRBD1
clone size: .
CDR3 protein: CASSPGGGGYEQYF
CDR3 DNA: TGTGCCAGCAGCCCAGGGGGTGGGGGTTACGAGCAGTACTTC

J gene: TRBJ2-1
V gene: TRBV4-1
D gene: .
clone size: .
CDR3 protein: CASSQVHNEQFF
CDR3 DNA: TGCGCCAGCAGCCAAGTCCACAATGAGCAGTTCTTC

J gene: TRBJ1-1
V gene: TRBV6-6
D gene: .
clone size: few
CDR3 protein: CASSRREDTEAFF
CDR3 DNA: TGTGCCAGCAGTAGAAGGGAGGACACTGAAGCTTTCTTT

J gene: TRBJ2-7
V gene: TRBV28
D gene: TRBD2
clone size: .
CDR3 protein: CASSLSLLSGSGLYEQYF
CDR3 DNA: TGTGCCAGCAGTTTATCCCTCCTTAGCGGGAGCGGCCTCTACGAGCAGTACTTC

J gene: TRBJ2-7
V gene: TRBV7-6
D gene: .
clone size: .
CDR3 protein: CASSLERGQNYEQYF
CDR3 DNA: TGTGCCAGCAGCTTAGAACGGGGGCAAAACTACGAGCAGTACTTC

J gene: TRBJ1-5
V gene: TRBV5-6
D gene: .
clone size: few
CDR3 protein: CASSWWRGNQPQHF
CDR3 DNA: TGTGCCAGCAGCTGGTGGAGGGGTAATCAGCCCCAGCATTTT

J gene: TRBJ1-2
V gene: TRBV5-5
D gene: .
clone size: few
CDR3 protein: CASSLKGFYGYTF
CDR3 DNA: TGTGCCAGCAGCTTGAAGGGATTCTATGGCTACACCTTC

J gene: TRBJ2-3
V gene: TRBV27
D gene: .
clone size: medium-sized
CDR3 protein: CASRTGLTDTQYF
CDR3 DNA: TGTGCCAGCAGGACAGGACTCACAGATACGCAGTATTTT

J gene: TRBJ1-1
V gene: TRBV7-6
D gene: .
clone size: .
CDR3 protein: CASSLQPAGTEAFF
CDR3 DNA: TGTGCCAGCAGCCTTCAACCGGCGGGCACTGAAGCTTTCTTT

J gene: TRBJ1-6
V gene: TRBV4-1
D gene: .
clone size: .
CDR3 protein: CASSLGSSPLHF
CDR3 DNA: TGCGCCAGCAGCCTCGGCAGTTCACCCCTCCACTTT

J gene: TRBJ1-4
V gene: TRBV12-5
D gene: .
clone size: once
CDR3 protein: CASGVDRATNEKLFF
CDR3 DNA: TGTGCTAGTGGCGTCGACCGTGCAACTAATGAAAAACTGTTTTTT

J gene: TRBJ2-3
V gene: TRBV5-4
D gene: TRBD1
clone size: .
CDR3 protein: CASSPGTGGADTQYF
CDR3 DNA: TGTGCCAGCAGCCCCGGGACAGGGGGCGCAGATACGCAGTATTTT

J gene: TRBJ2-7
V gene: TRBV27
D gene: .
clone size: .
CDR3 protein: CASSFVPRQSKTYEQYF
CDR3 DNA: TGTGCCAGCAGTTTCGTTCCGCGACAGAGTAAGACCTACGAGCAGTACTTC

J gene: TRBJ1-1
V gene: TRBV2
D gene: .
clone size: .
CDR3 protein: CASSAWAGENTEAFF
CDR3 DNA: TGTGCCAGCAGTGCCTGGGCCGGGGAAAACACTGAAGCTTTCTTT

J gene: TRBJ2-7
V gene: TRBV19
D gene: .
clone size: once
CDR3 protein: CASSIGQHRYF
CDR3 DNA: TGTGCCAGTAGTATTGGACAGCACCGCTACTTC

J gene: TRBJ1-5
V gene: TRBV15
D gene: .
clone size: few
CDR3 protein: CATSRQGNQPQHF
CDR3 DNA: TGTGCCACCAGCAGACAGGGCAATCAGCCCCAGCATTTT

J gene: TRBJ1-6
V gene: TRBV6-5
D gene: TRBD1
clone size: .
CDR3 protein: CASSTGGTGSSPLHF
CDR3 DNA: TGTGCCAGCAGTACAGGGGGGACAGGGTCCTCACCCCTCCACTTT

J gene: TRBJ2-1
V gene: TRBV7-9
D gene: TRBD2
clone size: .
CDR3 protein: CASSLERGSSYNEQFF
CDR3 DNA: TGTGCCAGCAGCTTGGAGCGGGGGAGCTCCTACAATGAGCAGTTCTTC

J gene: TRBJ2-1
V gene: TRBV18
D gene: TRBD2
clone size: .
CDR3 protein: CASSPPTGGRDEQFF
CDR3 DNA: TGTGCCAGCTCACCACCAACGGGAGGGAGGGATGAGCAGTTCTTC

J gene: TRBJ2-7
V gene: TRBV6-6
D gene: .
clone size: .
CDR3 protein: CASSYSGEQYF
CDR3 DNA: TGTGCCAGCAGTTACTCTGGGGAGCAGTACTTC

J gene: TRBJ2-1
V gene: TRBV14
D gene: .
clone size: .
CDR3 protein: CASSQATGIYNEQFF
CDR3 DNA: TGTGCCAGCAGCCAGGCCACAGGGATCTACAATGAGCAGTTCTTC

J gene: TRBJ1-5
V gene: TRBV2
D gene: TRBD1
clone size: .
CDR3 protein: CASSEDRGGVNQPQHF
CDR3 DNA: TGTGCCAGCAGTGAAGACAGGGGAGGGGTCAATCAGCCCCAGCATTTT

J gene: TRBJ1-6
V gene: TRBV5-4
D gene: .
clone size: .
CDR3 protein: CASSSRQEINSPLHF
CDR3 DNA: TGTGCCAGCAGCTCTCGACAGGAGATCAATTCACCCCTCCACTTT

J gene: TRBJ2-1
V gene: TRBV7-8
D gene: .
clone size: .
CDR3 protein: CASSPYPFGGVPNEQFF
CDR3 DNA: TGTGCCAGCAGCCCCTACCCCTTTGGGGGAGTGCCCAATGAGCAGTTCTTC

J gene: TRBJ2-7
V gene: TRBV11-3
D gene: TRBD1
clone size: .
CDR3 protein: CASRQGPYEQYF
CDR3 DNA: TGTGCCAGCAGACAGGGGCCATACGAGCAGTACTTC

J gene: TRBJ2-1
V gene: TRBV9
D gene: .
clone size: .
CDR3 protein: CASSVGGSNNEQFF
CDR3 DNA: TGTGCCAGCAGCGTGGGTGGTTCTAACAATGAGCAGTTCTTC

J gene: TRBJ2-7
V gene: TRBV2
D gene: .
clone size: once
CDR3 protein: CASSDQGEAYEQYF
CDR3 DNA: TGTGCCAGCAGTGACCAGGGTGAAGCCTACGAGCAGTACTTC

J gene: TRBJ2-1
V gene: TRBV5-6
D gene: TRBD2
clone size: .
CDR3 protein: CASSFFLAGANEQFF
CDR3 DNA: TGTGCCAGCAGCTTCTTCCTAGCGGGAGCCAATGAGCAGTTCTTC

J gene: TRBJ1-6
V gene: TRBV2
D gene: .
clone size: .
CDR3 protein: CASSAASGSPLHF
CDR3 DNA: TGTGCCAGCAGTGCCGCCTCAGGTTCACCCCTCCACTTT

J gene: TRBJ2-3
V gene: TRBV5-5
D gene: .
clone size: .
CDR3 protein: CASSHSDTQYF
CDR3 DNA: TGTGCCAGCAGCCACTCAGATACGCAGTATTTT

J gene: TRBJ2-7
V gene: TRBV2
D gene: .
clone size: medium-sized
CDR3 protein: CASSPGHFYEQYF
CDR3 DNA: TGTGCCAGCAGCCCGGGACACTTCTACGAGCAGTACTTC

J gene: TRBJ1-6
V gene: TRBV6-5
D gene: .
clone size: .
CDR3 protein: CASSSQGRDSPLHF
CDR3 DNA: TGTGCCAGCAGTTCTCAGGGTCGGGATTCACCCCTCCACTTT

J gene: TRBJ1-1
V gene: TRBV19
D gene: .
clone size: few
CDR3 protein: CASSAGLSEAFF
CDR3 DNA: TGTGCCAGTAGCGCAGGGTTATCTGAAGCTTTCTTT

J gene: TRBJ1-5
V gene: TRBV15
D gene: TRBD1
clone size: .
CDR3 protein: CATSSYRGTNQPQHF
CDR3 DNA: TGTGCCACCAGCAGTTACAGGGGCACAAATCAGCCCCAGCATTTT

J gene: TRBJ2-7
V gene: TRBV5-1
D gene: TRBD1
clone size: .
CDR3 protein: CASSLGTGAYEQYF
CDR3 DNA: TGCGCCAGCAGCTTAGGGACAGGGGCATACGAGCAGTACTTC

J gene: TRBJ2-2
V gene: TRBV19
D gene: TRBD1
clone size: few
CDR3 protein: CASRKERQGFNTGELFF
CDR3 DNA: TGTGCCAGTCGAAAAGAACGACAGGGTTTTAACACCGGGGAGCTGTTTTTT

J gene: TRBJ2-5
V gene: TRBV5-4
D gene: .
clone size: few
CDR3 protein: CASSLDRGHTETQYF
CDR3 DNA: TGTGCCAGCAGCTTGGACCGGGGGCATACAGAGACCCAGTACTTC

J gene: TRBJ1-1
V gene: TRBV18
D gene: .
clone size: .
CDR3 protein: CASSPVKANTEAFF
CDR3 DNA: TGTGCCAGCTCACCCGTAAAGGCGAACACTGAAGCTTTCTTT

J gene: TRBJ2-2
V gene: TRBV29-1
D gene: TRBD1
clone size: .
CDR3 protein: CSVGEAGGLAGELFF
CDR3 DNA: TGCAGCGTTGGAGAAGCAGGGGGCTTGGCCGGGGAGCTGTTTTTT

J gene: TRBJ1-1
V gene: TRBV4-1
D gene: .
clone size: .
CDR3 protein: CASSQTGTGLTEAFF
CDR3 DNA: TGCGCCAGCAGCCAGACGGGAACAGGGTTAACTGAAGCTTTCTTT

J gene: TRBJ2-7
V gene: TRBV11-3
D gene: .
clone size: .
CDR3 protein: CASSYNTGYEQYF
CDR3 DNA: TGTGCCAGCAGCTATAACACAGGCTACGAGCAGTACTTC

J gene: TRBJ2-5
V gene: TRBV10-3
D gene: .
clone size: .
CDR3 protein: CAISEGGLAQETQYF
CDR3 DNA: TGTGCCATCAGTGAGGGAGGACTGGCCCAAGAGACCCAGTACTTC